Presented here are 4 T cell receptor beta chains from one specimen sequenced in a study of shared clonotypes between healthy human individuals. Assay: immunoSEQ multiplex PCR; the TCRdb copy retains only in-frame clones and omits some. The sample carries about 640,000 clones, roughly 78% recorded once. Sample: memory CD4+ T cells sorted from blood. Stated subset: CD45RA-negative fraction. These receptors were collected from a young woman in good health.

The chain carries TRBV28 and TRBJ2-3; 8 bases map to TRBD2. Unmatched junction bases numbered 11, after V lost 6 bases and J lost 3 bases. The CDR3 consists of 16 residues. Germline values: CDR1 MDHEN, CDR2 SYDVKM. CDR3 sequence (DNA): TGTGCCAGCAGAAAAGCCGGGACTAGGCTTACAGATACGCAGTATTTT. Its protein is CASRKAGTRLTDTQYF.

The chain joins TRBV2 to TRBJ2-5; D is possibly TRBD1 or TRBD2 (5 bases each). CDR1 SNHLY and CDR2 FYNNEI come from the germline V gene. Trimming took 0 bases from V and 5 from J, leaving 13 bases between them. The CDR3 consists of 15 residues. CDR3 sequence (DNA): TGTGCCAGCAGTGAAGCAGGGACCTTTGGGGAGACCCAGTACTTC. Protein sequence: CASSEAGTFGETQYF.

CDR3 sequence reads: CASSFDRVEAFF. In DNA, the CDR3 is TGTGCCAGCTCCTTTGACAGAGTTGAAGCTTTCTTT. The chain recombines TRBV18 with TRBJ1-1; a weak D match, TRBD1 (5 bases). Germline V lookup: CDR1 KGHSH, CDR2 LQKENI. The germline V and J ends were trimmed by 6 bases and 7 bases, with 12 bases remaining between them. The CDR3 loop spans 12 amino acids.

The chain is built from TRBV2 and TRBJ2-7; TRBD2 matches at 7 bases. Per the germline V gene, CDR1 is SNHLY and CDR2 is FYNNEI. J gave up 6 bases and V 4 bases, and 12 bases lay outside the gene matches. This CDR3 is 15 amino acids long. The CDR3 loop reads CASSGDYQARGEQYF. CDR3 bases: TGTGCCAGCAGTGGGGACTACCAAGCGAGAGGCGAGCAGTACTTC.